This T cell receptor beta chain originates from a study of OX40 agonist ivuxolimab in advanced cancers. Here immunoSEQ multiplex PCR was the method, and the copy in TCRdb shows in-frame clones only, minus some. The sample yields about 60,000 clones, 65% to 85% seen once. The sample in question was CD4+ or CD8+ T cells sorted from blood, obtained in a trial of the OX40 agonist ivuxolimab. The TCR was taken from an adult with an advanced solid tumor such as melanoma, head and neck, liver or kidney cancer.

CDR3 protein: CASSLASSGSTDTQYF. The CDR3, as DNA: TGTGCCAGCAGCTTAGCTTCGAGCGGCAGCACAGATACGCAGTATTTT. This chain connects TRBV7-9 to TRBJ2-3; the D gene is possibly TRBD2 (5 bases). Per the germline V gene, CDR1 is SEHNR and CDR2 is FQNEAQ (reference sequence). The CDR3 sequence is 16 residues long. The V end lost 0 bases, the J end lost 0 bases, and 10 bases lay between the germline ends.